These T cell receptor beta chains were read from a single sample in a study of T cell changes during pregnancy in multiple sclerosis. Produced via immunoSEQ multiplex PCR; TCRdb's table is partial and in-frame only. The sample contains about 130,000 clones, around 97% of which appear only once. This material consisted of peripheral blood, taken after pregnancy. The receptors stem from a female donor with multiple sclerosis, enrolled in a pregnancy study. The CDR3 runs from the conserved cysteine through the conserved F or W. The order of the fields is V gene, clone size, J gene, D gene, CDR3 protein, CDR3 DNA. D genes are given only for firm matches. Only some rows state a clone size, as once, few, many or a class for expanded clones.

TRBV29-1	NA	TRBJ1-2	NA	CSVEAYIGDYGYTF	TGCAGCGTTGAAGCTTACATAGGGGACTATGGCTACACCTTC
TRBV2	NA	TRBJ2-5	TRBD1	CASSEGDRGLETQYF	TGTGCCAGCAGTGAGGGGGACAGGGGCTTGGAGACCCAGTACTTC
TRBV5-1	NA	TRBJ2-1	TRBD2	CASSSSGRGVNEQFF	TGCGCCAGCAGCTCAAGCGGGAGAGGGGTCAATGAGCAGTTCTTC
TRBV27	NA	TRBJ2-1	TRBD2	CASSPSGLALEPRYNEQFF	TGTGCCAGCAGTCCCTCGGGACTAGCGCTGGAACCTAGATACAATGAGCAGTTCTTC
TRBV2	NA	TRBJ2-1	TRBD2	CASSDYPPWASGTYNEQFF	TGTGCCAGCAGTGACTACCCTCCATGGGCTAGCGGAACCTACAATGAGCAGTTCTTC
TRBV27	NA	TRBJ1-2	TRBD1	CASSLGQGATDGYTF	TGTGCCAGCAGCCTGGGACAGGGAGCTACGGATGGCTACACCTTC
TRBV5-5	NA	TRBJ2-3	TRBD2	CASSAGTSGFDTQYF	TGTGCCAGCAGCGCCGGGACTAGCGGGTTTGATACGCAGTATTTT
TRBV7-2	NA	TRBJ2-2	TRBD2	CASSLGRTNTGELFF	TGTGCCAGCAGCCTCGGGAGGACGAACACCGGGGAGCTGTTTTTT
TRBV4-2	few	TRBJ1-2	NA	CASSQDAGRTRLYGYTF	TGTGCCAGCAGCCAAGATGCCGGAAGGACAAGACTTTATGGCTACACCTTC
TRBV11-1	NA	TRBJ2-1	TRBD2	CASSLGLAGGRWKGNEQFF	TGTGCCAGCAGCTTAGGGCTAGCGGGAGGTCGTTGGAAGGGCAATGAGCAGTTCTTC
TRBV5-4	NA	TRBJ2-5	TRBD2	CASSFPARREGQETQYF	TGTGCCAGCAGCTTCCCCGCGAGACGGGAGGGCCAGGAGACCCAGTACTTC
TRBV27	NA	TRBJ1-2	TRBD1	CASSPGTGFGYTF	TGTGCCAGCAGTCCCGGGACAGGGTTTGGCTACACCTTC